One and the same sample provided the 17 T cell receptor beta chains below, sequenced in a study of blood T cell repertoires in COVID-19. Clones were read by immunoSEQ multiplex PCR, and TCRdb kept only the in-frame ones, dropping some. The top ten hold under 6% of the sample, which has 40,000 to 45,000 clones, 90% to 95% seen once. Material for sequencing was peripheral blood. The receptors were sampled from a human donor in a cohort sampled during active COVID-19.

The chain couples TRBV14 to TRBJ2-3; possible D gene TRBD1, 6 bases. V lost 2 bases and J lost 4, with 13 bases in between. CDR1 and CDR2 (germline): SGHDN, FVKESK. This CDR3 is built from 15 residues. The CDR3 reads CASSQRLQGADTQYF. The CDR3 bases are TGTGCCAGCAGCCAACGTCTACAGGGAGCAGATACGCAGTATTTT.

The chain is built from TRBV4-1 and TRBJ2-3; D is undetermined. The CDR3 contains 13 residues. V was trimmed by 4 bases and J by 0 bases, leaving 5 bases between them. Germline values: CDR1 MGHRA, CDR2 YSYEKL. This CDR3 reads CASSRQSTDTQYF. CDR3 DNA: TGCGCCAGCAGCCGGCAGAGCACAGATACGCAGTATTTT.

This clone showed up just a few times. This chain links TRBV7-9 with TRBJ1-1; TRBD1 is a possible D gene (6 bases). The CDR3 is 13 residues long. The germline V gene has CDR1 SEHNR and CDR2 FQNEAQ (reference sequence). V gave up 9 bases and J gave up 4 bases, with 15 bases separating them. CDR3 amino acids: CASDRHEGTEAFF. The DNA for the CDR3 is TGTGCCAGTGACAGGCATGAGGGCACTGAAGCTTTCTTT.

The chain is built from TRBV3-1 (or the pseudogene TRBV3-2) and TRBJ2-5, with D maybe TRBD1 (5 bases). From germline, CDR1 is LGHDT and CDR2 YNNKEL (reference sequence). V was clipped by 1 base and J by 3 bases, with 15 bases between them. The CDR3 totals 16 residues. CDR3 amino acids: CASSQVVWQGEETQYF. The CDR3 DNA reads as TGTGCCAGCAGCCAAGTGGTTTGGCAGGGCGAAGAGACCCAGTACTTC.

In DNA, the CDR3 is TGTGCCAGCAGCTTAGGTTCCAGGGGGTCCAATCAGCCCCAGCATTTT. Translated, it gives CASSLGSRGSNQPQHF. The chain employs TRBV7-8 and TRBJ1-5; 7 positions match TRBD1. Germline V gene lookup returns CDR1 SGHVS and CDR2 FQNEAQ. J lost 3 bases, V lost 1 base, and 6 bases had no gene match. The CDR3 is 16 residues long.

The chain combines TRBV5-6 with TRBJ2-1; 8 bases map to TRBD1. V shed 0 bases and J 7 bases; nucleotides not matched to a gene: 9. CDR1 SGHDT and CDR2 YYEEEE come from the germline V gene. The CDR3 is 16 residues long. CDR3: CASSLGDRGLGNEQFF. In nucleotides, the CDR3 is TGTGCCAGCAGCTTGGGAGACAGGGGACTGGGTAATGAGCAGTTCTTC.

The CDR3 nucleotides are TGTGCCAGCAGCAAGGGACAGGGCTCTGGAAACACCATATATTTT. Translating it yields CASSKGQGSGNTIYF. The chain recombines TRBV21-1 with TRBJ1-3; TRBD1, the table's D call, lacks a check against the DNA. TRBV21-1 is annotated as a pseudogene. CDR3 length equals 15 residues.

The V gene is TRBV6-4, the J gene TRBJ2-1; 11 bases fit TRBD2. V lost 3 bases, J lost 9 bases, and 4 bases stayed unmatched. The CDR3 runs 14 residues. The germline V gene encodes CDR1 MRHNA and CDR2 SNTAGT. The CDR3 sequence is CASSDNLAGGEQFF. The CDR3 DNA follows: TGTGCCAGCAGTGATAACCTAGCGGGAGGTGAGCAGTTCTTC.

This chain links TRBV5-4 with TRBJ2-7; 8 bases are a match to TRBD2. The CDR3 extends over 14 amino acids. V lost 1 base to trimming and J lost 3 bases; unmatched junction nucleotides: 3. From germline, CDR1 is SGHNT and CDR2 YYREEE (reference sequence). CDR3: CASSLQAGGYEQYF. The CDR3 nucleotides are TGTGCCAGCAGCTTGCAGGCGGGGGGCTACGAGCAGTACTTC. Full variable domain (rest looked up from reference TRBV5-4 and TRBJ2-7): ETGVTQSPTHLIKTRGQQVTLRCSSQSGHNTVSWYQQALGQGPQFIFQYYREEENGRGNFPPRFSGLQFPNYSSELNVNALELDDSALYLCASSLQAGGYEQYFGPGTRLTVT.

The chain uses TRBV2 and TRBJ1-2, with 7 positions matching TRBD1. Trimming cost V 7 bases and J 4 bases; bases outside gene matches: 6. This CDR3 is 13 amino acids long. The germline V gene encodes CDR1 SNHLY and CDR2 FYNNEI. The CDR3 DNA follows: TGTGCCAGCATCCCCCAGGGGGGCTATGGCTACACCTTC. It encodes CASIPQGGYGYTF.

V is TRBV6-4 and J is TRBJ2-1; 12 nucleotides match TRBD2. The germline V gene encodes CDR1 MRHNA and CDR2 SNTAGT. There are 15 residues in the CDR3. V shed 4 bases and J 8 bases; nucleotides not matched to a gene: 6. The CDR3 loop reads CASSVTSGGQDEQFF. The CDR3 DNA sequence: TGTGCCAGCAGTGTTACTAGCGGGGGGCAGGATGAGCAGTTCTTC.

The V gene is TRBV6-4, the J gene TRBJ1-2; perhaps TRBD1 as D (6 bases). The V end was cut by 2 bases, the J end by 2 bases, with 12 bases between. This CDR3 spans 15 amino acids. The germline V gene has CDR1 MRHNA and CDR2 SNTAGT. CDR3 sequence: CASSDEQGANYGYTF. The DNA of the CDR3 is TGTGCCAGCAGTGACGAACAGGGCGCCAACTATGGCTACACCTTC.

This chain uses TRBV3-1 (or the pseudogene TRBV3-2) with TRBJ2-2; TRBD1 matches 7 bases. This CDR3 region has 11 residues. V dropped 10 bases and J dropped 6; count of bases not matched to a gene: 2. Germline CDR1 LGHDT, CDR2 YNNKEL (reference sequence). This CDR3 is CATDRAGELFF. The CDR3 region has the DNA TGTGCCACCGACAGGGCCGGGGAGCTGTTTTTT.

This chain links TRBV21-1 with TRBJ1-5. TRBV21-1 is reported as a pseudogene. The CDR3 has 19 residues. The CDR3 loop reads CASSKDGWGVEDSNQPQHF. CDR3 coding DNA: TGTGCCAGCAGCAAAGACGGGTGGGGAGTTGAAGACAGCAATCAGCCCCAGCATTTT.

This chain connects TRBV5-4 to TRBJ2-5; 10 bases agree with TRBD1. The CDR3 has 13 residues. Per the germline V gene, CDR1 is SGHNT and CDR2 is YYREEE (reference sequence). Trimming took 9 bases from V and 5 from J; bases not matched to a gene: 7. CDR3 protein: CAKSRDRGETQYF. CDR3 bases: TGTGCCAAAAGCCGGGACAGGGGTGAGACCCAGTACTTC. The full variable domain, in which reference TRBV5-4 and TRBJ2-5 provide the parts outside the CDR3, is ETGVTQSPTHLIKTRGQQVTLRCSSQSGHNTVSWYQQALGQGPQFIFQYYREEENGRGNFPPRFSGLQFPNYSSELNVNALELDDSALYLCAKSRDRGETQYFGPGTRLLVL.

The chain has TRBV11-2 and TRBJ1-2; D is undetermined. Trimming stripped 1 base from V and 5 bases from J, with 5 bases between. The CDR3 contains 12 residues. Germline lookup yields CDR1 SGHAT and CDR2 FQNNGV. CDR3 DNA sequence: TGTGCCAGCAGCTTAGGGAGATATGGCTACACCTTC. Protein: CASSLGRYGYTF.

This chain links TRBV7-3 with TRBJ2-3, with TRBD1 as a possible D gene (6 bases). The length of the CDR3 is 18 residues. Germline-derived CDR1 and CDR2 are SGHTA and FQGTGA. Trimming pared 3 bases from V and 2 bases from J, leaving 21 bases between. DNA of the CDR3: TGTGCCAGCAGCTTTCACTTTTCAGGTTTGGGGGCCACAGATACGCAGTATTTT. This gives the protein CASSFHFSGLGATDTQYF.